These 7 T cell receptor beta chains originate from one sample sequenced in a study of blood T cell repertoires in COVID-19. Sequenced by immunoSEQ multiplex PCR; TCRdb stores in-frame clones only, minus some. The sample carries 350,000 to 450,000 clones, around 92% recorded once. Sample: PBMCs or T cells enriched from blood (not recorded which). These receptors originate from a woman in her twenties or thirties who had recovered from COVID-19.

Only a few counts were recorded for this clone. The chain combines TRBV4-1 with TRBJ2-7; D is perhaps TRBD2 (5 bases). The CDR3 length is 14 residues. With 0 bases removed from V and 7 bases from J, the gap between germline ends came to 13 bases. Germline V gene data show CDR1 as MGHRA and CDR2 as YSYEKL. The CDR3 DNA reads as TGCGCCAGCAGCCAAGAGCGACAATCGGGAGAGCAGTACTTC. Its translation: CASSQERQSGEQYF.

This sequence joins TRBV14 and TRBJ2-7; D is perhaps TRBD1 (7 bases). Between the trimmed V and J ends, which lost 2 bases and 5 bases, there was a span of 13 bases. Germline V gene lookup returns CDR1 SGHDN and CDR2 FVKESK. The CDR3 covers 14 residues. The CDR3 coding sequence is TGTGCCAGCAGCCAATGGAGGGGGCTGGACGAGCAGTACTTC. It is translated as CASSQWRGLDEQYF.

CDR3 region: CATCTGLLNTIYF. The CDR3 nucleotides read TGTGCCACCTGTACAGGGTTATTAAACACCATATATTTT. This chain uses TRBV24-1 with TRBJ1-3, with D possibly TRBD1 on 6 matching bases. Trimming left V 9 bases short and J 6 bases short, with 14 bases between. This CDR3 comprises 13 residues. Germline V CDR1 and CDR2: KGHDR, SFDVKD.

The chain joins TRBV5-1 to TRBJ2-3, with a tentative D call TRBD1 (5 bases). With 3 bases removed from V and 6 bases from J, the gap between germline ends came to 23 bases. This CDR3 is built from 17 residues. The germline V gene encodes CDR1 SGHRS and CDR2 YFSETQ. In DNA form, the CDR3 reads TGCGCCAGCAGCTCTGTCCGATTCTCAGGGCACAGGGATACGCAGTATTTT. Its protein is CASSSVRFSGHRDTQYF. Complete variable domain (other parts from reference TRBV5-1 and TRBJ2-3): KAGVTQTPRYLIKTRGQQVTLSCSPISGHRSVSWYQQTPGQGLQFLFEYFSETQRNKGNFPGRFSGRQFSNSRSEMNVSTLELGDSALYLCASSSVRFSGHRDTQYFGPGTRLTVL.

The V and J genes are TRBV3-1 (or the pseudogene TRBV3-2) and TRBJ2-1; TRBD2 matches at 8 bases. Germline CDR1 reads LGHDT; CDR2 reads YNNKEL (reference sequence). The CDR3 totals 16 residues. V was clipped by 3 bases and J by 7 bases; unmatched bases: 11. The CDR3 coding sequence is TGTGCCAGCAGCCAGGGGCCGGGAGGGCCCGGGAATGAGCAGTTCTTC. Amino acid sequence: CASSQGPGGPGNEQFF.

This CDR3 is CAISGGQGVSYGYTF. The CDR3 DNA reads as TGTGCCATCAGTGGGGGACAGGGGGTATCCTATGGCTACACCTTC. The chain has TRBV10-3 and TRBJ1-2; 11 positions agree with TRBD1. V shed 4 bases and J 4 bases; nucleotides not matched to a gene: 5. CDR3 length: 15 amino acids. The germline gives CDR1 ENHRY, CDR2 SYGVKD.

This chain uses TRBV5-1 with TRBJ2-5; 7 bases line up with TRBD2. Germline lookup yields CDR1 SGHRS and CDR2 YFSETQ. This CDR3 comprises 18 residues. V lost 1 base to trimming and J lost 5 bases; unmatched junction nucleotides: 17. CDR3 region: CASSLRPAGSGGDETQYF. For the CDR3, the DNA is TGCGCCAGCAGCTTGCGTCCAGCGGGGTCCGGAGGTGATGAGACCCAGTACTTC.